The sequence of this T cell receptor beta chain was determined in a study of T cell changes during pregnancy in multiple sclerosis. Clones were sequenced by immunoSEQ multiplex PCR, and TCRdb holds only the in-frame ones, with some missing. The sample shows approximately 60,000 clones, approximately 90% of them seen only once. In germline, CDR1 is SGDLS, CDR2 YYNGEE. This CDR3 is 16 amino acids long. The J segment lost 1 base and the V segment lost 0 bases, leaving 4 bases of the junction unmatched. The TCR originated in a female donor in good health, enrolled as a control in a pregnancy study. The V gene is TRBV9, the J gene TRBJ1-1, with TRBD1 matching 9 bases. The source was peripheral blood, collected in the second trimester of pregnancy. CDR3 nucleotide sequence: TGTGCCAGCAGCGTAGGCTTGGGACAGGGGAACACTGAAGCTTTCTTT. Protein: CASSVGLGQGNTEAFF. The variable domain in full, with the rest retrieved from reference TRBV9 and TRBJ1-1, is DSGVTQTPKHLITATGQRVTLRCSPRSGDLSVYWYQQSLDQGLQFLIQYYNGEERAKGNILERFSAQQFPDLHSELNLSSLELGDSALYFCASSVGLGQGNTEAFFGQGTRLTVV.